The rows below give T cell receptor beta chains drawn from one sample of a study of blood T cell repertoires in COVID-19. The table came from immunoSEQ multiplex PCR; TCRdb's copy has only in-frame clones and leaves some out. The sample lists about 140,000 clones; under 85% were seen once. The source material was peripheral blood. All receptors come from a human donor in a cohort sampled during active COVID-19. The CDR3 runs from the conserved cysteine through the conserved F or W. The D gene is left open where the match is weak. A clone size is listed for some rows: how often the clone was seen (once, few, many), or a class if it is expanded.

J,V,D,size,CDR3,DNA
TRBJ2-7,TRBV5-1,-,-,CASKGAGNEQYF,TGCGCCAGCAAGGGCGCAGGGAACGAGCAGTACTTC
TRBJ2-6,TRBV9,-,many,CASSPLGVTTGANVLTF,TGTGCCAGCAGCCCCCTCGGGGTGACCACTGGGGCCAACGTCCTGACTTTC
TRBJ2-7,TRBV27,-,-,CASSLGWAGEQYF,TGTGCCAGCAGTTTAGGTTGGGCTGGCGAGCAGTACTTC
TRBJ2-1,TRBV13,TRBD2,-,CASSKTLAGEQFF,TGTGCCAGCAGCAAAACTCTAGCGGGGGAGCAGTTCTTC
TRBJ1-6,TRBV7-2,-,-,CASSPTGNYNSPLHF,TGTGCCAGCAGCCCGACAGGAAATTATAATTCACCCCTCCACTTT
TRBJ1-5,TRBV19,-,once,CASRGGQAINQPQHF,TGTGCCAGTAGAGGGGGTCAGGCGATAAATCAGCCCCAGCATTTT
TRBJ2-6,TRBV18,TRBD1,-,CASSPTTGGFSGANVLTF,TGTGCCAGCTCACCTACGACAGGGGGCTTTTCCGGGGCCAACGTCCTGACTTTC
TRBJ2-1,TRBV4-1,TRBD2,-,CASSLDGEGNEQFF,TGCGCCAGCAGCCTTGATGGGGAGGGCAATGAGCAGTTCTTC
TRBJ1-1,TRBV27,-,-,CASSFLDGVAFF,TGTGCCAGCAGTTTCTTAGACGGAGTAGCTTTCTTT
TRBJ1-4,TRBV28,TRBD1,-,CASSFPGQEATNEKLFF,TGTGCCAGCAGTTTTCCAGGACAGGAGGCAACTAATGAAAAACTGTTTTTT
TRBJ1-3,TRBV9,-,-,CASSPRTGNSGNTIYF,TGTGCCAGCAGCCCTCGAACAGGAAACTCTGGAAACACCATATATTTT
TRBJ2-7,TRBV9,-,many,CASSVEGWSYEQYF,TGTGCCAGCAGCGTAGAGGGGTGGTCCTACGAGCAGTACTTC
TRBJ1-1,TRBV3-1/TRBV3-2,-,-,CASSQDTLGGGNTEAFF,TGTGCCAGCAGCCAAGATACTCTGGGCGGGGGGAACACTGAAGCTTTCTTT
TRBJ1-4,TRBV5-1,TRBD1,-,CASSSLGQGEKLFF,TGCGCCAGCAGCTCACTGGGACAGGGGGAAAAACTGTTTTTT
TRBJ2-3,TRBV4-3,TRBD2,-,CASSQLAGLRDTQYF,TGCGCCAGCAGCCAGTTAGCGGGGCTACGGGATACGCAGTATTTT
TRBJ2-5,TRBV29-1,TRBD1,-,CSVVGWTGPETQYF,TGCAGCGTTGTGGGATGGACAGGGCCAGAGACCCAGTACTTC
TRBJ2-7,TRBV19,-,few,CASSINSDPYEQYF,TGTGCCAGTAGTATTAACAGTGATCCCTACGAGCAGTACTTC
TRBJ1-2,TRBV19,-,few,CASSIVEAGEPSYGYTF,TGTGCCAGTAGTATCGTGGAGGCAGGCGAACCTTCCTATGGCTACACCTTC
TRBJ1-1,TRBV19,-,-,CASSPLSGSPNTEAFF,TGTGCCAGTAGCCCCCTCAGTGGTTCACCTAACACTGAAGCTTTCTTT
TRBJ1-6,TRBV11-2,TRBD1,-,CASSPIGTGNNSPLHF,TGTGCCAGCAGCCCAATCGGGACAGGGAACAATTCACCCCTCCACTTT
TRBJ2-5,TRBV5-4,-,once,CASSLRDVVEAQYF,TGTGCCAGCAGCTTGCGAGACGTGGTAGAGGCCCAGTACTTC
TRBJ2-3,TRBV5-5,TRBD1,-,CASSLGPTGADTQYF,TGTGCCAGCAGCTTAGGGCCAACAGGGGCAGATACGCAGTATTTT
TRBJ1-5,TRBV19,-,-,CASLSLTLPNQPQHF,TGTGCCAGTCTTAGCCTTACCTTACCGAATCAGCCCCAGCATTTT
TRBJ2-2,TRBV19,TRBD2,-,CASSTPGLNTGELFF,TGTGCCAGTAGTACCCCGGGACTAAACACCGGGGAGCTGTTTTTT
TRBJ1-4,TRBV6-5,-,-,CASSYGQQNEKLFF,TGTGCCAGCAGTTACGGACAGCAAAATGAAAAACTGTTTTTT
TRBJ2-5,TRBV7-3,-,-,CASSLNGRGGFETQYF,TGTGCCAGCAGCTTAAATGGCAGGGGAGGGTTTGAGACCCAGTACTTC
TRBJ1-2,TRBV2,-,-,CASSEHRRDGYTF,TGTGCCAGCAGTGAGCACAGGAGAGATGGCTACACCTTC
TRBJ1-1,TRBV5-1,-,-,CASRRDLNTEAFF,TGCGCCAGCAGGCGGGACCTGAACACTGAAGCTTTCTTT
TRBJ2-1,TRBV6-2/TRBV6-3,TRBD2,-,CASSLSPQRLAGASSYNEQFF,TGTGCCAGCAGCCTAAGTCCACAGAGACTAGCGGGGGCCAGCTCCTACAATGAGCAGTTCTTC
TRBJ1-1,TRBV6-2/TRBV6-3,-,-,CASSYVSLDTEAFF,TGTGCCAGCAGTTATGTCAGTCTGGACACTGAAGCTTTCTTT
TRBJ2-2,TRBV11-3,-,-,CASSLAVNTGELFF,TGTGCCAGCAGCTTAGCAGTGAACACCGGGGAGCTGTTTTTT
TRBJ2-5,TRBV7-2,TRBD2,-,CASSLPGAGGPKTQYF,TGTGCCAGCAGCTTACCAGGGGCGGGGGGGCCGAAGACCCAGTACTTC
TRBJ1-2,TRBV15,-,-,CATSRHPPQSFYGYTF,TGTGCCACCAGCAGGCATCCCCCACAGTCTTTCTATGGCTACACCTTC
TRBJ1-2,TRBV6-2/TRBV6-3,TRBD1,-,CASSYFDRGDGYTF,TGTGCCAGCAGTTACTTCGACAGGGGGGACGGCTACACCTTC
TRBJ1-1,TRBV18,TRBD1,-,CASRYIQGGNTEAFF,TGTGCCAGCCGATATATACAGGGGGGAAACACTGAAGCTTTCTTT
TRBJ2-7,TRBV6-2/TRBV6-3,-,-,CASSYSLPSYEQYF,TGTGCCAGCAGTTACTCACTACCCTCCTACGAGCAGTACTTC
TRBJ2-3,TRBV12-5,-,-,CASGPGGTDTQYF,TGTGCTAGTGGTCCGGGGGGCACAGATACGCAGTATTTT
TRBJ1-1,TRBV5-4,-,-,CASTLGGPGMNTEAFF,TGTGCCAGCACCCTTGGTGGGCCCGGTATGAACACTGAAGCTTTCTTT
TRBJ2-5,TRBV7-2,-,-,CASSLGQKETQYF,TGTGCCAGCAGCCTAGGACAGAAAGAGACCCAGTACTTC
TRBJ1-4,TRBV12-3/TRBV12-4,-,-,CASSLLTRSLFF,TGTGCCAGCAGTTTATTAACCAGGTCACTGTTTTTT
TRBJ2-3,TRBV28,-,-,CASRSVDTQYF,TGTGCCAGCAGATCGGTAGATACGCAGTATTTT
TRBJ2-5,TRBV5-1,TRBD1,-,CASSLGGTGVLETQYF,TGCGCCAGCAGCTTAGGCGGGACAGGGGTCTTGGAGACCCAGTACTTC
TRBJ2-7,TRBV28,TRBD1,few,CASSLGTDYEQYF,TGTGCCAGCAGTTTAGGGACAGACTACGAGCAGTACTTC
TRBJ1-6,TRBV5-1,TRBD1,-,CASSLAPETGLYNSPLHF,TGCGCCAGCAGCTTGGCTCCTGAGACAGGGCTTTATAATTCACCCCTCCACTTT
TRBJ2-5,TRBV6-2/TRBV6-3,TRBD2,few,CASTPTPLLAGGPAKTQYF,TGTGCCAGCACCCCTACCCCCCTTTTAGCGGGGGGGCCCGCGAAGACCCAGTACTTC
TRBJ1-2,TRBV20-1,TRBD1,-,CSGTGDNGYTF,TGCAGTGGGACAGGGGATAATGGCTACACCTTC
TRBJ1-5,TRBV6-6,-,once,CASSSRDNNQPQHF,TGTGCCAGCAGTTCTCGGGACAACAATCAGCCCCAGCATTTT
TRBJ1-1,TRBV3-1/TRBV3-2,-,-,CASKPSGALTEAFF,TGTGCCAGCAAGCCGAGCGGTGCCCTGACTGAAGCTTTCTTT
TRBJ1-2,TRBV19,TRBD1,-,CASSAPGQGDRHGYTF,TGTGCCAGTAGTGCGCCGGGACAGGGTGATAGGCATGGCTACACCTTC
TRBJ2-1,TRBV7-3,-,-,CASSLGFGWSNEQFF,TGTGCCAGCAGCTTAGGATTCGGGTGGAGCAATGAGCAGTTCTTC
TRBJ2-7,TRBV5-6,-,few,CASSPSLSSYEQYF,TGTGCCAGCAGCCCTAGCCTCAGCTCCTACGAGCAGTACTTC
TRBJ2-1,TRBV21-1,-,-,CASSPAREHNEQFF,TGTGCCAGCAGCCCCGCCCGGGAACACAATGAGCAGTTCTTC
TRBJ1-3,TRBV28,-,-,CASSSPGKAGNTIYF,TGTGCCAGCAGTTCCCCGGGTAAGGCTGGAAACACCATATATTTT
TRBJ2-2,TRBV7-2,-,-,CASSLGRSQTGELFF,TGTGCCAGCAGCTTAGGACGGAGTCAAACCGGGGAGCTGTTTTTT
TRBJ1-1,TRBV29-1,-,-,CSVGVGRDTEAFF,TGCAGCGTTGGGGTTGGGAGGGACACTGAAGCTTTCTTT
TRBJ2-7,TRBV6-2/TRBV6-3,-,-,CASSFSSEAHEQYF,TGTGCCAGCAGTTTCAGTAGCGAAGCCCACGAGCAGTACTTC
TRBJ1-1,TRBV18,-,once,CASSPATEEAFF,TGTGCCAGCTCACCAGCCACAGAAGAAGCTTTCTTT
TRBJ1-1,TRBV15,TRBD1,-,CATSTDRGAEAFF,TGTGCCACCAGCACAGACAGGGGGGCTGAAGCTTTCTTT
TRBJ1-6,TRBV12-3/TRBV12-4,-,-,CASSWGGGSPLHF,TGTGCCAGCAGTTGGGGGGGAGGTTCACCCCTCCACTTT
TRBJ1-2,TRBV6-2/TRBV6-3,-,-,CASSYSRLLANYGYTF,TGTGCCAGCAGTTACTCGCGGTTGTTAGCTAACTATGGCTACACCTTC